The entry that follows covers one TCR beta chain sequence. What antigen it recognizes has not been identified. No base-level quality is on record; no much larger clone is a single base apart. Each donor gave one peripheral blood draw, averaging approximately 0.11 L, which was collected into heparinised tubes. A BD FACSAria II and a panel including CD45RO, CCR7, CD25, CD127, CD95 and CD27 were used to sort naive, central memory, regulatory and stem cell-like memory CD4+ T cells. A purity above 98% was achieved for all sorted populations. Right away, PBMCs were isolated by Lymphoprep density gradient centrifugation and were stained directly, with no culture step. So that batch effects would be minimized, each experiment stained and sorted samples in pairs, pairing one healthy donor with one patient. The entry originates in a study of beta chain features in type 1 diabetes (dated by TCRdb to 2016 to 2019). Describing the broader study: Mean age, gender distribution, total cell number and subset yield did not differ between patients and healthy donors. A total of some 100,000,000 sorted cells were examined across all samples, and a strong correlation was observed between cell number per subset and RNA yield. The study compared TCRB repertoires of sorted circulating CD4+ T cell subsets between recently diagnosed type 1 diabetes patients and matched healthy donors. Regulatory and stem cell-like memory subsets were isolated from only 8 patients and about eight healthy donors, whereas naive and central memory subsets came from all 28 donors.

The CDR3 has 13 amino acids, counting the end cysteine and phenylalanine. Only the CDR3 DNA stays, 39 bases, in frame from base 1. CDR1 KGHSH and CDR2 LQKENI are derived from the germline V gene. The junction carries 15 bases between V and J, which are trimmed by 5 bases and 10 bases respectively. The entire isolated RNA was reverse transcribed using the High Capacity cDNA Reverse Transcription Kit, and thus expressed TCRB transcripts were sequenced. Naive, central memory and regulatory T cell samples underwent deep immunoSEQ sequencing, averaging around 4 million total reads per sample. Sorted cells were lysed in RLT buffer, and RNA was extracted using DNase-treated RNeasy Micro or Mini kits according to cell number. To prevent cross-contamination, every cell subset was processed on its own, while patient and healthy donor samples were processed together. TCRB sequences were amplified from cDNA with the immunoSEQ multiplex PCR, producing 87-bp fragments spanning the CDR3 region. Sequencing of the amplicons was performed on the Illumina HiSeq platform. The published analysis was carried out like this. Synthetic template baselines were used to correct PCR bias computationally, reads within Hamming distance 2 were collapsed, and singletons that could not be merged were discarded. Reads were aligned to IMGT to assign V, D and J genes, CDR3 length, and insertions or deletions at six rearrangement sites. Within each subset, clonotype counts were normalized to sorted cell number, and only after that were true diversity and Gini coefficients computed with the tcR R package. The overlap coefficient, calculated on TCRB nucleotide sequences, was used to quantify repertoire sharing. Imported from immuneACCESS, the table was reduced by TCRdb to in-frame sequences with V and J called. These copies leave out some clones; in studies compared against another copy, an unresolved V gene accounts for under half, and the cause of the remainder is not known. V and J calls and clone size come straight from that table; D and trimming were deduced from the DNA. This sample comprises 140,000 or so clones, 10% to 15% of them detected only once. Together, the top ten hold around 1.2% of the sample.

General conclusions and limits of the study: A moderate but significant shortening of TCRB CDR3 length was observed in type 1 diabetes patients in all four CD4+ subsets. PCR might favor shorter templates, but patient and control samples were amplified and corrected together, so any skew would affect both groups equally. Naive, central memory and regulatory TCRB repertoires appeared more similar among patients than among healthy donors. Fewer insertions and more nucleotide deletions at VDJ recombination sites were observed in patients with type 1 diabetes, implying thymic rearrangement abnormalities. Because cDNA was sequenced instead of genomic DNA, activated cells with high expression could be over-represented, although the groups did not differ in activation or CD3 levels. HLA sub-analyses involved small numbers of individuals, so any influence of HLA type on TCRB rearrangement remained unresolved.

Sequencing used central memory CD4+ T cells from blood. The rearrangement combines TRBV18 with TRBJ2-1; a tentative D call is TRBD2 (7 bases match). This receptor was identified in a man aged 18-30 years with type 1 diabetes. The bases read TGTGCCAGCTCAGACCTGGGGGGGCCCGAGCAGTTCTTC. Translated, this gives CASSDLGGPEQFF.